This paragraph reports one T cell receptor beta chain. Its target is unknown. This specimen belongs to a study of T cell responses to AZD1222 COVID-19 vaccine. The V segment lost 5 bases and the J segment 5 bases; nucleotides outside the gene matches: 5. CDR1 is SGHNT, CDR2 YYREEE, per germline (reference sequence). The CDR3 contains 13 residues. The repertoire was sequenced with immunoSEQ multiplex PCR; TCRdb's copy has only in-frame clones and lacks some. The table lists about 120,000 clones, approximately 90% of them singletons, with 4.2% in the top ten. Study results and caveats: Close to half of all spike-specific TCRs reportedly target regions of the variants that are unmutated. Repertoire sampling happened only post peak T cell response.

The receptor was isolated from an adult who received the MenACWY meningococcal vaccine as a control. The chain recombines TRBV5-4 with TRBJ2-7; 9 bases line up with TRBD1. Here the sequenced sample was peripheral blood, taken 28 days after the second dose of the MenACWY control vaccine. The CDR3 region is CASREGQGDEQYF. The CDR3 DNA sequence: TGTGCCAGCAGAGAGGGACAGGGAGACGAGCAGTACTTC.